Listed below are T cell receptor beta chains from one sample, sequenced in a study of cytomegalovirus exposure and HLA in healthy donors. The assay was immunoSEQ multiplex PCR, and TCRdb's table has in-frame clones only and misses some. The sample holds 250,000 to 350,000 clones, over 75% seen once. The sample taken for sequencing was PBMCs. The receptors originated from a woman between 18 and 30 years old in good health and CMV-seronegative. The CDR3 runs from the conserved cysteine through the conserved F or W. A D gene is named only where the DNA matches it firmly. Size is omitted from some rows. Given values are once, few, many or a class for expanded clones.

v_call	clone_size	d_call	j_call	cdr3_aa	cdr3_nt
TRBV28	.	TRBD2	TRBJ2-1	CASKPSGSYNEQFF	TGTGCCAGCAAACCTAGCGGGTCCTACAATGAGCAGTTCTTC
TRBV27	.	TRBD2	TRBJ2-7	CASSYLADQDYEQYF	TGTGCCAGCAGTTACCTAGCGGATCAAGACTACGAGCAGTACTTC
TRBV9	.	.	TRBJ2-1	CASGAEINEQFF	TGTGCCAGCGGTGCGGAAATCAATGAGCAGTTCTTC
TRBV29-1	once	TRBD1	TRBJ2-1	CSVEPTGGATEQFF	TGCAGCGTTGAGCCCACAGGGGGAGCTACTGAGCAGTTCTTC
TRBV7-2	.	.	TRBJ1-1	CASSWDKNTEAFF	TGTGCCAGCAGCTGGGACAAGAACACTGAAGCTTTCTTT
TRBV5-1	.	.	TRBJ2-5	CASSLDTDGGWTQYF	TGCGCCAGCAGCTTGGACACGGACGGGGGTTGGACCCAGTACTTC
TRBV9	once	TRBD2	TRBJ2-7	CASSRDYGAEQYF	TGTGCCAGCAGCCGGGACTACGGCGCCGAGCAGTACTTC
TRBV5-1	.	.	TRBJ1-2	CASSLEGEAIYGYTF	TGCGCCAGCAGCTTGGAAGGGGAAGCCATCTATGGCTACACCTTC
TRBV15	.	.	TRBJ1-1	CATSRDRDRTGAFF	TGTGCCACCAGCAGAGATCGGGATCGGACGGGAGCTTTCTTT
TRBV10-3	.	.	TRBJ2-7	CAISEFGGQYF	TGTGCCATCAGTGAATTTGGAGGGCAGTACTTC
TRBV5-1	.	.	TRBJ2-7	CASSPGTLTYEQYF	TGCGCCAGCAGCCCCGGGACACTTACCTACGAGCAGTACTTC
TRBV20-1	.	.	TRBJ1-5	CSAGGWPQHF	TGCAGTGCAGGGGGATGGCCCCAGCATTTT
TRBV5-8	.	.	TRBJ2-2	CASSLWPSAGLVTGELFF	TGTGCCAGCAGCTTGTGGCCCTCTGCGGGACTGGTTACCGGGGAGCTGTTTTTT
TRBV5-1	few	TRBD2	TRBJ2-1	CASSSTSASYNEQFF	TGCGCCAGCAGCTCTACTAGCGCGTCCTACAATGAGCAGTTCTTC
TRBV2	once	.	TRBJ1-5	CASRGEDGQPQHF	TGTGCCAGCAGGGGGGAGGACGGGCAGCCCCAGCATTTT
TRBV18	few	TRBD1	TRBJ2-2	CASSPKEGASGELFF	TGTGCCAGCTCACCAAAAGAGGGGGCGTCAGGGGAGCTGTTTTTT
TRBV10-1	.	.	TRBJ2-7	CASSLQRLVYEQYF	TGCGCCAGCAGTCTCCAAAGACTAGTGTACGAGCAGTACTTC
TRBV9	.	TRBD1	TRBJ2-1	CASSGRDSHNEQFF	TGTGCCAGCAGCGGCCGGGACAGTCACAATGAGCAGTTCTTC
TRBV5-6	.	.	TRBJ2-7	CASSLGHFPYEQYF	TGTGCCAGCAGCTTGGGGCATTTTCCCTACGAGCAGTACTTC
TRBV7-9	.	.	TRBJ1-1	CASSPQESQENTEAFF	TGTGCCAGCAGCCCACAGGAGTCCCAAGAGAACACTGAAGCTTTCTTT
TRBV9	.	.	TRBJ2-7	CASSVGGHPTYEQYF	TGTGCCAGCAGCGTAGGGGGGCATCCTACCTACGAGCAGTACTTC
TRBV9	.	TRBD1	TRBJ2-1	CASSVGLGGFSNEQFF	TGTGCCAGCAGCGTAGGGCTAGGGGGCTTCAGCAATGAGCAGTTCTTC
TRBV6-5	.	TRBD1	TRBJ2-7	CASSYSTGTGSYEQYF	TGTGCCAGCAGTTACTCGACCGGGACAGGTTCCTACGAGCAGTACTTC
TRBV7-9	.	TRBD1	TRBJ2-7	CASSTFKGQGFYEQYF	TGTGCCAGCAGCACCTTCAAGGGACAGGGGTTCTACGAGCAGTACTTC
TRBV28	once	.	TRBJ2-1	CASSLSVGRSYNEQFF	TGTGCCAGCAGCCTTTCTGTGGGGCGGTCCTACAATGAGCAGTTCTTC
TRBV19	.	TRBD1	TRBJ2-1	CASKQGGNEQFF	TGTGCCAGTAAACAGGGGGGCAATGAGCAGTTCTTC
TRBV27	.	.	TRBJ1-5	CASSTRQWDSNQPQHF	TGTGCCAGCAGTACCCGACAGTGGGATAGCAATCAGCCCCAGCATTTT
TRBV29-1	.	TRBD2	TRBJ2-7	CSVPGTSGSGEQYF	TGCAGCGTCCCCGGGACTAGCGGGAGTGGGGAGCAGTACTTC
TRBV5-1	few	TRBD1	TRBJ1-2	CASSSPGQGSMVSGGYTF	TGCGCCAGCAGCTCACCGGGACAGGGCTCGATGGTATCAGGTGGCTACACCTTC
TRBV29-1	.	TRBD2	TRBJ2-1	CSATGTSGSRNYNEQFF	TGCAGCGCCACCGGGACTAGCGGGAGTAGGAACTACAATGAGCAGTTCTTC
TRBV7-2	once	TRBD2	TRBJ2-7	CASSLVGLAVIYEQYF	TGTGCCAGCAGCTTAGTGGGACTAGCGGTGATCTACGAGCAGTACTTC
TRBV7-8	.	.	TRBJ1-5	CASSQHRMGSTVRSNQPQHF	TGTGCCAGCAGCCAACATCGGATGGGTTCAACAGTTCGGAGCAATCAGCCCCAGCATTTT
TRBV9	.	TRBD2	TRBJ2-5	CASSVGLLAGQETQYF	TGTGCCAGCAGCGTAGGGTTGCTAGCGGGCCAAGAGACCCAGTACTTC
TRBV5-8	.	.	TRBJ2-3	CASSLARLRTDTQYF	TGTGCCAGCAGCTTGGCCCGACTCCGCACAGATACGCAGTATTTT
TRBV11-2	.	TRBD1	TRBJ1-2	CASSQNRGGYTF	TGTGCCAGCAGCCAAAACAGGGGCGGCTACACCTTC
TRBV5-1	.	TRBD1	TRBJ2-5	CASRGTGGQETQYF	TGCGCCAGCAGGGGGACAGGGGGTCAAGAGACCCAGTACTTC
TRBV5-8	.	.	TRBJ1-5	CASSLVVRGGQPQHF	TGTGCCAGCAGCTTGGTTGTCAGGGGCGGTCAGCCCCAGCATTTT
TRBV7-2	few	.	TRBJ1-1	CASSLDSRGSNTEAFF	TGTGCCAGCAGCTTAGATTCTCGGGGGTCGAACACTGAAGCTTTCTTT
TRBV2	few	.	TRBJ2-7	CASSVQGGEQYF	TGTGCCAGCAGTGTCCAGGGTGGCGAGCAGTACTTC
TRBV19	once	.	TRBJ1-1	CACNGRGALNTEAFF	TGTGCCTGCAACGGACGGGGGGCTTTGAACACTGAAGCTTTCTTT
TRBV29-1	once	.	TRBJ1-1	CSVAKTANTEAFF	TGCAGCGTTGCTAAGACAGCTAACACTGAAGCTTTCTTT
TRBV5-1	.	TRBD2	TRBJ2-3	CASRSRGTSATDTQYF	TGCGCCAGCAGATCGAGAGGGACTAGCGCCACAGATACGCAGTATTTT
TRBV4-1	once	.	TRBJ1-5	CASSPGGRNQPQHF	TGCGCCAGCAGCCCGGGGGGGCGCAATCAGCCCCAGCATTTT
TRBV28	.	TRBD2	TRBJ2-1	CASSFDQREWFEQFF	TGTGCCAGCAGCTTCGACCAGCGGGAGTGGTTTGAGCAGTTCTTC
TRBV5-6	.	TRBD1	TRBJ1-2	CASSLAGTGNYGYTF	TGTGCCAGCAGCTTAGCCGGGACAGGGAACTATGGCTACACCTTC
TRBV5-1	.	.	TRBJ2-7	CASSLYGSTEQYF	TGCGCCAGCAGCTTGTACGGGAGTACCGAGCAGTACTTC
TRBV7-2	.	TRBD2	TRBJ2-7	CASSSAGLALRQYF	TGTGCCAGCAGCTCAGCGGGACTAGCGTTGCGTCAGTACTTC